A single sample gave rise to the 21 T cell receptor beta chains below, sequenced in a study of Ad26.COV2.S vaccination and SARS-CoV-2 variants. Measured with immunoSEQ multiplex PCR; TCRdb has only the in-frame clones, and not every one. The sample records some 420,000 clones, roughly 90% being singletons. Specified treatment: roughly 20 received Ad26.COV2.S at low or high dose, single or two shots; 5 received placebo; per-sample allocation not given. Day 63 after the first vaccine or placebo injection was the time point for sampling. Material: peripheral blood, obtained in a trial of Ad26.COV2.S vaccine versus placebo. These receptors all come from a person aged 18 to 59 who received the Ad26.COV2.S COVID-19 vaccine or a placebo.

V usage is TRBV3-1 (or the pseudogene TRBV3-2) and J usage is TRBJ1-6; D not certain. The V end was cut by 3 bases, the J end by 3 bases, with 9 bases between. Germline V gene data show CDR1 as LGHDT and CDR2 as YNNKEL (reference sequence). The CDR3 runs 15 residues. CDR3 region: CASSQRQLYNSPLHF. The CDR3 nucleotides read TGTGCCAGCAGCCAGAGACAACTCTATAATTCACCCCTCCACTTT.

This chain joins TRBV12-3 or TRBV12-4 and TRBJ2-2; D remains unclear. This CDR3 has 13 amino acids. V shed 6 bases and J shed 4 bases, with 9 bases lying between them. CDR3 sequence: CASSIVSTGELFF. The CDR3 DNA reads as TGTGCCAGCAGCATTGTTTCCACCGGGGAGCTGTTTTTT.

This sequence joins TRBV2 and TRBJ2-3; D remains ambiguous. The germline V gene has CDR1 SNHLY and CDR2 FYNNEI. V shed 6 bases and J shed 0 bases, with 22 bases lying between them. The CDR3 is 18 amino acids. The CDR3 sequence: CASRNRLGQTQSTDTQYF. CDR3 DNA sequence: TGTGCCAGCAGAAATAGACTCGGCCAAACCCAGAGCACAGATACGCAGTATTTT.

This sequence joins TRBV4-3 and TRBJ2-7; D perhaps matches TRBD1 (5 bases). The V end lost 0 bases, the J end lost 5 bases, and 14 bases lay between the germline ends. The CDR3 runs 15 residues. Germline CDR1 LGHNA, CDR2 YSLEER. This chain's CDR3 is CASSQDDPGINEQYF. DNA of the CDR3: TGCGCCAGCAGCCAAGATGATCCAGGGATAAACGAGCAGTACTTC.

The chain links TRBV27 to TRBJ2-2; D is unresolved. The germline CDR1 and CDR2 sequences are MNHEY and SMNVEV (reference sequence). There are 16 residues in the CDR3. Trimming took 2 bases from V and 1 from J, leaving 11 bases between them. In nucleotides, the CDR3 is TGTGCCAGCAGTTTAGTGTGGGCCCTGAACACCGGGGAGCTGTTTTTT. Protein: CASSLVWALNTGELFF.

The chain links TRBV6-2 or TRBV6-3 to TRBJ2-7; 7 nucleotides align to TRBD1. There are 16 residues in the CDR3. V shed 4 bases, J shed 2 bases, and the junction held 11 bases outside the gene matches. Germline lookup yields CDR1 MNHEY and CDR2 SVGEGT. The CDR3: CASSFPTGTAAYEQYF. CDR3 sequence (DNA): TGTGCCAGCAGTTTCCCGACCGGGACAGCGGCCTACGAGCAGTACTTC.

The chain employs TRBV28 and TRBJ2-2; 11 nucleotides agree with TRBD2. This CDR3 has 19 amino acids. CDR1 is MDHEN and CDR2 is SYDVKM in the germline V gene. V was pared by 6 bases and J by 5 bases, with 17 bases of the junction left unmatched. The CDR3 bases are TGTGCCAGCAGAACAACCCACACTAGCGGGGGACCGCGGACCGGGGAGCTGTTTTTT. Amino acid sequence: CASRTTHTSGGPRTGELFF.

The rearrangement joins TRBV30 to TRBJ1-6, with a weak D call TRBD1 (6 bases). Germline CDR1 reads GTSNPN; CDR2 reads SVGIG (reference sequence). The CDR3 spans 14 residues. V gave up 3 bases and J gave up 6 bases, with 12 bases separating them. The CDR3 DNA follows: TGTGCCTGGAGCGGAGGACAGCGTAATTCACCCCTCCACTTT. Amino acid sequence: CAWSGGQRNSPLHF.

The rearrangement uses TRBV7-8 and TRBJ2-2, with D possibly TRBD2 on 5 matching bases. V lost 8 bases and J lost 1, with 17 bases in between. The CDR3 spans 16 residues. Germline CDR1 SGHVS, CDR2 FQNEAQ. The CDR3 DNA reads TGTGCCAGCCCATTCAGCCCGGGAATGAACACCGGGGAGCTGTTTTTT. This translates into CASPFSPGMNTGELFF.

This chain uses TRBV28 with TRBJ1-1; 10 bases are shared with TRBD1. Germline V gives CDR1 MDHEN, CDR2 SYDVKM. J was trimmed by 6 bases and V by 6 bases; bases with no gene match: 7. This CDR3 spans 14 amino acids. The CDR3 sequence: CASRDRGVRPEAFF. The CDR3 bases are TGTGCCAGCAGGGACAGGGGGGTCCGGCCTGAAGCTTTCTTT. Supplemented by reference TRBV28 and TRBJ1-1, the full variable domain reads DVKVTQSSRYLVKRTGEKVFLECVQDMDHENMFWYRQDPGLGLRLIYFSYDVKMKEKGDIPEGYSVSREKKERFSLILESASTNQTSMYLCASRDRGVRPEAFFGQGTRLTVV.

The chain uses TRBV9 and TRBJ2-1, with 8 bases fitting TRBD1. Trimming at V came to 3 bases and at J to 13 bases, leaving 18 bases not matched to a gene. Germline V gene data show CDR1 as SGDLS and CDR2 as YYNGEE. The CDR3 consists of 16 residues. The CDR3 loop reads CASSAHLGQGASRQFF. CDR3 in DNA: TGTGCCAGCAGCGCTCATTTGGGGCAGGGGGCCAGTAGACAGTTCTTC.

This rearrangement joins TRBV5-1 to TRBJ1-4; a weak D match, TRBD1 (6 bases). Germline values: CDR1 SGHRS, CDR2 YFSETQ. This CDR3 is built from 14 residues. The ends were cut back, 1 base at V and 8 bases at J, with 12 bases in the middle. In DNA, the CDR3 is TGCGCCAGCAGCTTGCAGGGGTTTAAGGAAAAACTGTTTTTT. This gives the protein CASSLQGFKEKLFF.

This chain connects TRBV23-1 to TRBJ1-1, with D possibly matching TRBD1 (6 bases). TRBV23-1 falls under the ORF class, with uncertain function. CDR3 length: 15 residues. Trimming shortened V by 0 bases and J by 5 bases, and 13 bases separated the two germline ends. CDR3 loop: CASSQSGGAWTEAFF. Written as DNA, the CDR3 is TGCGCCAGCAGTCAATCGGGGGGCGCATGGACTGAAGCTTTCTTT.

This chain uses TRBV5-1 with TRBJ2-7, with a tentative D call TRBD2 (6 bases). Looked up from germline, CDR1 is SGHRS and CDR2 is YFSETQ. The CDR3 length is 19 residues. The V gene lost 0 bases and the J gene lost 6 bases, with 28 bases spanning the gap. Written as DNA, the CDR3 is TGCGCCAGCAGCTTGGACGCAAGTAGCCCGGGACTCCTGCCCCTCGAGCAGTACTTC. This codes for CASSLDASSPGLLPLEQYF.

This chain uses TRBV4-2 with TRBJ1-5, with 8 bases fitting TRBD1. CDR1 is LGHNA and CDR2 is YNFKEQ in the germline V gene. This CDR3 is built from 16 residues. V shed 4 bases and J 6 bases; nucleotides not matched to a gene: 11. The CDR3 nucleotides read TGTGCCAGCAGCCGGGGAGGACAGGGCCTCGGTCAGCCCCAGCATTTT. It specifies CASSRGGQGLGQPQHF.

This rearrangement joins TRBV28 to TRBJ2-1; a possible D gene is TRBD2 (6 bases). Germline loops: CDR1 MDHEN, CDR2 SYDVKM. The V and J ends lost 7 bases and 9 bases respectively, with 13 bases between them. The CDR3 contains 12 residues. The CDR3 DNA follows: TGTGCCAGCACCCGGGAGTATGGTGAGCAGTTCTTC. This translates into CASTREYGEQFF.

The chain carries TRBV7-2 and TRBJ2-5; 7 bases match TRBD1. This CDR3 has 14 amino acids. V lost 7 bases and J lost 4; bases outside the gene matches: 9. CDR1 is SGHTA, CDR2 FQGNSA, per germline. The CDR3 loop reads CASTRQGSVETQYF. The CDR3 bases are TGTGCCAGCACTAGACAGGGCTCGGTAGAGACCCAGTACTTC. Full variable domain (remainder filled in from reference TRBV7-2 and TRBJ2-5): GAGVSQSPSNKVTEKGKDVELRCDPISGHTALYWYRQSLGQGLEFLIYFQGNSAPDKSGLPSDRFSAERTGGSVSTLTIQRTQQEDSAVYLCASTRQGSVETQYFGPGTRLLVL.

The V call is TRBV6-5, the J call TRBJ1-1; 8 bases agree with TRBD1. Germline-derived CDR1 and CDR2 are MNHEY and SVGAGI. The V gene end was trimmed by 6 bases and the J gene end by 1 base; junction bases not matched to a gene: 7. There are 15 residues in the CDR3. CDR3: CASSLGTGRNTEAFF. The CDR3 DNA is TGTGCCAGCAGCCTCGGGACAGGAAGGAACACTGAAGCTTTCTTT.

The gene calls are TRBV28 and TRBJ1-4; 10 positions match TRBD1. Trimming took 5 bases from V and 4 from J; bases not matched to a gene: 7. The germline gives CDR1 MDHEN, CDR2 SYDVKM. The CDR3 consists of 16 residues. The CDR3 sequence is CASSNRDRGLNEKLFF. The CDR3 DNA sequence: TGTGCCAGCAGTAACCGGGACAGGGGTCTTAATGAAAAACTGTTTTTT.

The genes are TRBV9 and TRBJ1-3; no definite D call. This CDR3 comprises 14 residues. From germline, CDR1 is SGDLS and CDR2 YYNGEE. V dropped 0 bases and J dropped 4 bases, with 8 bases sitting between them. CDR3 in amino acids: CASSVGGYGNTIYF. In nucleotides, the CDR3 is TGTGCCAGCAGCGTAGGAGGTTACGGAAACACCATATATTTT.

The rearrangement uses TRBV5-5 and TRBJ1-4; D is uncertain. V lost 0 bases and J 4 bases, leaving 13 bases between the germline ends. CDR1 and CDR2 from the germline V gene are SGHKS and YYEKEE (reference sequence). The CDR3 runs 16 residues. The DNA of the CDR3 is TGTGCCAGCAGCTTGGCGGGAGTTCGGGGTAATGAAAAACTGTTTTTT. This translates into CASSLAGVRGNEKLFF.